This entry features one TCR beta chain sequence. Its antigen is unknown. Within one base of it there is no much larger clone, and no base qualities were kept. Sample treatment or condition, as interpreted from the label and publication: roughly 11-day PBMC culture with coronavirus spike peptide pools or control peptides (ViraFEST assay). To expand antigen-specific T cells with peptide pools and then pick out the expanded clonotypes through TCR sequencing, the study relied on the ViraFEST assay. Negative nucleocapsid antibody tests before and after vaccination confirmed that the healthy vaccine recipients had no prior SARS-CoV-2 infection. Each well held 2.2 million or so PBMCs cultured in IMDM containing about 5% human AB serum and approximately 9.8 IU/ml IL-2, with roughly 9.2 ug/ml peptide pools added. Half of the culture medium was replaced with fresh IL-2-containing medium on days 3 and 7. After 10 days of culture, CD4+ T cells were isolated by negative selection with the EasySep CD4+ T cell isolation kit. Ficoll-Paque Plus gradient centrifugation was used to isolate PBMCs from whole blood, and the isolated PBMCs were then either used fresh or cryopreserved at -140C. Culture conditions were generally each tested in triplicate wells.

The data derive from a study of vaccination and CD4 T cells after COVID-19 (dated by TCRdb to 2021 to 2024). Turning to the overall study: Six males and four females were included in the convalescent cohort, with two Hispanic individuals, seven Caucasians, two Asians and one multiracial person represented. In around 10 COVID-19 convalescent patients and a handful of infection-naive healthy vaccine recipients, researchers compared the spike-specific CD4+ TCR repertoire from before mRNA vaccination with the repertoire from after. Participants received two doses of either the Pfizer-BioNTech BNT162b2 vaccine (n=8) or the Moderna mRNA-1273 vaccine (n=2). Post-COVID blood samples from convalescent patients were collected a median of around 110 days after diagnosis, with a range of roughly 35 to 161 days. Control cultures used a CEFX viral epitope pool as positive control, an HIV-1 Nef peptide pool as negative control, or no peptide. For stimulating the cultures, overlapping spike peptide pools were used, derived from SARS-CoV-2 as well as from the common cold coronaviruses HCoV-NL63, HCoV-OC43 and HCoV-229E. The time from the second vaccine dose to post-vaccine blood sampling had a median of approximately 72 days and ranged from roughly 12 to 241 days.

The CDR3 measures 15 amino acids from cysteine to phenylalanine. Only the CDR3 region is kept as DNA, spanning 45 bases read in frame from base 1. In the germline V gene (reference sequence), CDR1 corresponds to DFQATT and CDR2 to SNEGSKA. V is pruned by 6 bases and J by 7 bases, leaving 13 bases of the junction without a gene match. Beyond this particular receptor, the publication reports: The median number of SARS-CoV-2-reactive clonotypes rose from 21 after infection to 38 after vaccination, but the change was not significant. Of the vaccine-specific clones found in convalescent patients, nearly all (304 of 307) were mono-reactive for SARS-CoV-2 spike instead of being cross-reactive with common cold coronaviruses. The number of convalescent patients in the study was relatively small, and the study did not examine early timepoints following natural infection. Among convalescent patients, a median 86.3% of the SARS-CoV-2-reactive clones seen after vaccination appeared only after vaccination, which suggests priming specific to the vaccine.

The library was obtained by PCR. At the Johns Hopkins FTIC core, DNA from the cultured CD4+ T cells underwent TCR sequencing with the Oncomine TCR Beta short-read assay. The QIAamp micro DNA kit was used to extract genomic DNA from the cultured CD4+ T cells. Oncomine TCR Beta libraries made from cultured CD4+ T cells were pooled using unique dual indexes and sequenced on an Illumina iSeq 100. In the authors' own workflow: Non-productive sequences were removed, and CDR3s that did not start with C, did not end with F or W, or were shorter than 7 amino acids were discarded. Antigen-specific clonotypes were identified with the MANAFEST web application by comparing peptide-stimulated wells with reference and other culture wells. To be called positive, a clone needed an FDR below 0.05, an odds ratio above 5, and a productive frequency above 0.1% in at least two of three replicate wells. Clonotypes that were significantly expanded in both SARS-CoV-2 spike wells and at least one common cold coronavirus spike condition were defined as cross-reactive. Similarity between CDR3 sequences was evaluated in R version 3.6.1 using Levenshtein distances (stringdist) and unrooted phylogenetic trees (ape). TCRdb itself trimmed the public reads at Q25 with fastp, ran MiXCR and retained productive beta chains. Each record represents a unique CDR3 protein, reported with the most common genes and DNA among its rows. TCRdb's processing, not the authors', yielded these V and J calls. The sample includes roughly 20,000 distinct CDR3 sequences, with 60% to 80% observed a single time. The leading ten clones occupy under 25% of the sample.

This clonotype was obtained from a human donor who received a COVID-19 vaccine. The sample was CD4+ T cells from blood, cultured in vitro, taken before SARS-CoV-2 vaccination. The V gene is TRBV20-1 and the J gene is TRBJ2-7; 12 middle bases align to TRBD2. In nucleotide form, the sequence is TGCAGTGCCCGAACCCCGCTAGCGGGGGGGGGGGAGCAGTACTTC. It translates as CSARTPLAGGGEQYF.